These 32 T cell receptor beta chains were all obtained from the same sample, sequenced in a study of shared clonotypes between healthy human individuals. The data were produced by immunoSEQ multiplex PCR, yet TCRdb's version contains in-frame clones alone and is incomplete. The sample yields almost 750,000 clones, around 70% seen once. The specimen sequenced was memory CD4+ T cells sorted from blood. Subset reported: CD45RA-negative fraction. These receptors all stem from a woman aged 25 to 39 in good health.

This clone is a singleton in its sample. The chain recombines TRBV9 with TRBJ1-2; D perhaps matches TRBD1 (5 bases). The CDR3 is 14 amino acids. Germline CDR1 and CDR2: SGDLS and YYNGEE. V was pared by 0 bases and J by 0 bases, with 6 bases between. CDR3 nucleotide sequence: TGTGCCAGCAGCGTAGGGACACCTAACTATGGCTACACCTTC. Protein: CASSVGTPNYGYTF.

J is TRBJ2-1 and V is TRBV18; possible D gene TRBD2, 7 bases. This CDR3 is 17 amino acids long. The V and J ends lost 0 bases and 7 bases respectively, with 19 bases between them. Germline CDR1 KGHSH, CDR2 LQKENI. In DNA form, the CDR3 reads TGTGCCAGCTCACCACCATCTTATACAGGGAGGGGGAATGAGCAGTTCTTC. It yields the protein CASSPPSYTGRGNEQFF.

This clone was detected once. V is TRBV2 and J is TRBJ2-4, with no clear D. The germline V gene has CDR1 SNHLY and CDR2 FYNNEI. V gave up 6 bases and J gave up 5 bases, with 11 bases separating them. The CDR3 totals 13 residues. In DNA form, the CDR3 reads TGTGCCAGCAGAGTCGGCAGCCAAAACATTCAGTACTTC. Encoded protein: CASRVGSQNIQYF.

The chain carries TRBV7-7 and TRBJ2-5; weak D call: TRBD1 (6 bases). Germline-derived CDR1 and CDR2 are SSHAT and FNYEAQ (reference sequence). The V and J ends lost 5 bases and 2 bases respectively, with 15 bases between them. The CDR3 totals 15 residues. The CDR3 coding sequence is TGTGCCAGCAGCCTCGGGGTAGGGGGACAAGAGACCCAGTACTTC. Protein: CASSLGVGGQETQYF. Variable domain in full (rest from reference TRBV7-7 and TRBJ2-5): GAGVSQSPRYKVTKRGQDVTLRCDPISSHATLYWYQQALGQGPEFLTYFNYEAQPDKSGLPSDRFSAERPEGSISTLTIQRTEQRDSAMYRCASSLGVGGQETQYFGPGTRLLVL.

The rearrangement uses TRBV5-4 and TRBJ2-1; D perhaps matches TRBD2 (7 bases). With 9 bases removed from V and 8 bases from J, the gap between germline ends came to 24 bases. The CDR3 loop spans 15 amino acids. Germline V CDR1 and CDR2: SGHNT, YYREEE (reference sequence). DNA of the CDR3: TGTGCCACCCCGAGCGGGACACTATCAGGGGATGAGCAGTTCTTC. Its protein is CATPSGTLSGDEQFF.

This chain connects TRBV4-2 to TRBJ2-1, with 7 nucleotides matching TRBD2. CDR1 and CDR2 (germline): LGHNA, YNFKEQ. J gave up 7 bases and V 1 base, and 4 bases lay outside the gene matches. CDR3 length equals 14 residues. The CDR3 sequence is CASSQGASGNEQFF. For the CDR3, the DNA is TGTGCCAGCAGCCAAGGAGCTAGCGGTAATGAGCAGTTCTTC.

Concerning this clone itself: This may arise from a read error, as a much more abundant clone is one base away. The chain has TRBV2 and TRBJ1-1; 7 nucleotides line up with TRBD1. Trimming at V came to 6 bases and at J to 0 bases, leaving 1 base not matched to a gene. This CDR3 is built from 13 residues. The germline gives CDR1 SNHLY, CDR2 FYNNEI. CDR3 sequence (DNA): TGTGCCAGCAGGACAGGGATGAACACTGAAGCTTTCTTT. Its translation: CASRTGMNTEAFF.

This clone came up a few times. Germline and junction disagree at one end, which may indicate a read error. The chain combines TRBV7-9 with TRBJ2-1; 8 bases line up with TRBD2. Germline CDR1 SEHNR, CDR2 FQNEAQ (reference sequence). The CDR3 runs 14 residues. For the CDR3, the DNA is TGTGCCAGCACCTTAGCGGGAATCAACAATGAGCAGTTCTTC. Protein product: CASTLAGINNEQFF.

The gene calls are TRBV6-5 and TRBJ2-7; D not certain. V was pared by 9 bases and J by 2 bases, with 17 bases between. The CDR3 runs to 14 residues. CDR1 and CDR2 from the germline V gene are MNHEY and SVGAGI. CDR3 region: CASAMSTATYEQYF. CDR3 DNA sequence: TGTGCCAGTGCGATGTCGACGGCAACCTACGAGCAGTACTTC.

The chain combines TRBV28 with TRBJ2-5; D gene uncertain. V gave up 6 bases and J gave up 3 bases, with 11 bases separating them. This CDR3 region has 13 residues. Germline V gene data show CDR1 as MDHEN and CDR2 as SYDVKM. As DNA, the CDR3 is TGTGCCAGCAGAACAGTAGAAGAAGAGACCCAGTACTTC. Encoded protein: CASRTVEEETQYF.

The rearrangement joins TRBV18 to TRBJ2-7; D is perhaps TRBD1 (6 bases). V lost 3 bases to trimming and J lost 3 bases, with 9 bases between them. The CDR3 is made up of 13 amino acids. Germline V CDR1 and CDR2: KGHSH, LQKENI. CDR3 amino acids: CASSPQDSYEQYF. CDR3 DNA: TGTGCCAGCTCACCCCAGGACAGCTACGAGCAGTACTTC.

The gene calls are TRBV10-2 and TRBJ1-2; D is possibly TRBD1 (6 bases). Between the trimmed V and J ends, which lost 10 bases and 6 bases, there was a span of 21 bases. Germline CDR1 WSHSY, CDR2 SAAADI. This CDR3 region has 14 residues. The CDR3 protein is CATTTGPWLDGYTF. The CDR3 DNA follows: TGCGCCACGACCACAGGGCCTTGGTTGGATGGCTACACCTTC.

V is TRBV4-2 and J is TRBJ2-2; tentative D call: TRBD2 (5 bases). With 4 bases removed from V and 7 bases from J, the gap between germline ends came to 16 bases. Germline-derived CDR1 and CDR2 are LGHNA and YNFKEQ. The CDR3 has 15 residues. CDR3 nucleotide sequence: TGTGCCAGCAGCCTAATCATAAGCGGTGTCGGGGAGCTGTTTTTT. It translates to CASSLIISGVGELFF.

The V gene is TRBV10-3, the J gene TRBJ2-1; TRBD2 aligns across 8 bases. This CDR3 is built from 16 residues. The trim removed 4 bases at V and 4 bases at J, leaving 9 bases unmatched. Germline CDR1 ENHRY, CDR2 SYGVKD. CDR3 amino acids: CAISGIGLAGYNEQFF. As DNA, the CDR3 is TGTGCCATCAGTGGTATTGGTCTAGCGGGTTACAATGAGCAGTTCTTC.

This clone occurred a few times. This rearrangement joins TRBV6-5 to TRBJ2-7, with D perhaps TRBD1 or TRBD2 (5 bases each). CDR3 length: 14 residues. V was cut by 7 bases and J by 1 base, with 14 bases left in between. Germline CDR1 MNHEY, CDR2 SVGAGI. The CDR3 DNA is TGTGCCAGCAAACCGGGACCGTCTTCCTACGAGCAGTACTTC. Protein sequence: CASKPGPSSYEQYF.

This clone has just a few counts. The chain employs TRBV29-1 and TRBJ2-1, with a tentative D call TRBD1 (6 bases). This CDR3 is built from 11 residues. Per germline, CDR1 SQVTM and CDR2 ANQGSEA. V was cut by 7 bases and J by 10 bases, with 14 bases left in between. The CDR3 nucleotides read TGCAGCGCAGGACAGACAGAAGAGCAGTTCTTC. Its translation: CSAGQTEEQFF.

The chain joins TRBV6-5 to TRBJ2-7; 12 bases line up with TRBD1. This CDR3 is built from 15 residues. V dropped 2 bases and J dropped 5; count of bases not matched to a gene: 4. The V gene's germline CDR1 is MNHEY and CDR2 SVGAGI. The CDR3 bases are TGTGCCAGCAGTTACCCGGGACAGGGGGCCAACGAGCAGTACTTC. Its protein product is CASSYPGQGANEQYF.

V is TRBV27 and J is TRBJ2-6; 7 positions agree with TRBD1. Germline V lookup: CDR1 MNHEY, CDR2 SMNVEV (reference sequence). This CDR3 comprises 19 residues. Germline trimming cut 6 bases from V and 2 bases from J; bases unmatched to any gene: 16. The CDR3 loop is CASRNLRGSVRPGANVLTF. In DNA form, the CDR3 reads TGTGCCAGCAGGAACCTCAGGGGGTCCGTCAGGCCTGGGGCCAACGTCCTGACTTTC.

The V call is TRBV7-3, the J call TRBJ2-2; TRBD2 agrees at 8 bases. CDR1 and CDR2 (germline): SGHTA, FQGTGA. With V trimmed by 3 bases and J by 1 base, 4 bases remained unmatched. The CDR3 runs to 16 residues. CDR3 sequence reads: CASSLGGRQNTGELFF. As DNA, the CDR3 is TGTGCCAGCAGCTTGGGCGGGAGGCAGAACACCGGGGAGCTGTTTTTT.

The CDR3 bases are TGTGCCAGCTCACCAAGGCAGAAGGTAGATGAGCAGTTCTTC. Residues: CASSPRQKVDEQFF. V usage is TRBV18 and J usage is TRBJ2-1; D remains unclear. The CDR3 is 14 residues long. Trimming shortened V by 2 bases and J by 8 bases, and 13 bases separated the two germline ends. Germline values: CDR1 KGHSH, CDR2 LQKENI.

This sequence joins TRBV6-1 and TRBJ1-2; D gene unclear. Between the trimmed V and J ends, which lost 2 bases and 4 bases, there was a span of 17 bases. Per germline, CDR1 MNHNS and CDR2 SASEGT. This CDR3 has 16 amino acids. The CDR3 DNA follows: TGTGCCAGCAGTGAATTAGGTTTGGGAAGTCGCTATGGCTACACCTTC. This translates into CASSELGLGSRYGYTF.

V gene TRBV2 combines with J gene TRBJ2-5; TRBD1 matches at 9 bases. The CDR3 loop spans 14 amino acids. Germline CDR1 reads SNHLY; CDR2 reads FYNNEI. V lost 6 bases to trimming and J lost 5 bases; unmatched junction nucleotides: 7. The CDR3 loop is CASSPGQGAETQYF. In DNA form, the CDR3 reads TGTGCCAGCAGCCCGGGACAGGGAGCCGAGACCCAGTACTTC.

This clone was picked up a small number of times. The genes are TRBV30 and TRBJ1-5; D perhaps matches TRBD1 (6 bases). The CDR3 totals 13 residues. From germline, CDR1 is GTSNPN and CDR2 SVGIG (reference sequence). Trimming removed 1 base at V and 6 bases at J, with 10 bases between. The CDR3 spells CAWSETGRQPQHF. DNA of the CDR3: TGTGCCTGGAGTGAAACAGGGCGTCAGCCCCAGCATTTT. Filled out from reference TRBV30 and TRBJ1-5, the complete variable domain reads SQTIHQWPATLVQPVGSPLSLECTVEGTSNPNLYWYRQAAGRGLQLLFYSVGIGQISSEVPQNLSASRPQDRQFILSSKKLLLSDSGFYLCAWSETGRQPQHFGDGTRLSIL.

V and J are TRBV27 and TRBJ1-4, with TRBD1 matching 7 bases. V was pared by 5 bases and J by 4 bases, with 4 bases of the junction left unmatched. CDR3 length equals 14 residues. Germline CDR1 is MNHEY and CDR2 is SMNVEV (reference sequence). The CDR3 DNA reads TGTGCCAGCAGTAACAGGGGCCTTAATGAAAAACTGTTTTTT. This sequence encodes CASSNRGLNEKLFF.

The genes are TRBV5-1 and TRBJ1-1, with D unclear. This CDR3 contains 13 residues. V was shortened by 2 bases and J by 4 bases, with 9 bases between the two germline ends. The V gene's germline CDR1 is SGHRS and CDR2 YFSETQ. The CDR3 region is CASSFEGFTEAFF. The CDR3 nucleotides read TGCGCCAGCAGCTTTGAGGGTTTCACTGAAGCTTTCTTT.

CDR3 DNA: TGTGCCAGCAGCCCCGGGACAGCGAACACTGAAGCTTTCTTT. As protein: CASSPGTANTEAFF. The chain couples TRBV4-2 to TRBJ1-1, with 7 bases identical to TRBD1. J was trimmed by 1 base and V by 4 bases; bases with no gene match: 3. Per the germline V gene, CDR1 is LGHNA and CDR2 is YNFKEQ. The length of the CDR3 is 14 residues.

The chain has TRBV28 and TRBJ2-7, with D possibly called TRBD1 or TRBD2 (5 bases each). CDR1 is MDHEN, CDR2 SYDVKM, per germline. This CDR3 is 15 amino acids long. Trimming stripped 5 bases from V and 0 bases from J, with 14 bases between. The CDR3 loop is CASSAPSRDSYEQYF. CDR3 in DNA: TGTGCCAGCAGTGCTCCTAGCAGGGACTCCTACGAGCAGTACTTC.

The rearrangement links TRBV5-1 to TRBJ1-3, with D possibly being TRBD1 (6 bases). Trimming removed 0 bases at V and 0 bases at J, with 10 bases between. Looked up from germline, CDR1 is SGHRS and CDR2 is YFSETQ. The CDR3 loop spans 16 amino acids. The CDR3 reads CASSLGGQSSGNTIYF. DNA of the CDR3: TGCGCCAGCAGCTTGGGAGGACAGAGCTCTGGAAACACCATATATTTT.

The rearrangement uses TRBV11-3 and TRBJ2-1; 11 bases are shared with TRBD2. V shed 1 base and J 8 bases; nucleotides not matched to a gene: 10. The CDR3 contains 17 residues. Germline V gene lookup returns CDR1 SGHNT and CDR2 YENEEA. CDR3 amino acids: CASSLATTSGSGDEQFF. The CDR3 DNA reads as TGTGCCAGCAGCTTAGCCACAACTAGCGGGAGTGGGGATGAGCAGTTCTTC.

The chain links TRBV5-1 to TRBJ2-1; D might be TRBD2 (5 bases). The germline V and J ends were trimmed by 2 bases and 1 base, with 19 bases remaining between them. The CDR3 extends over 18 amino acids. The V gene's germline CDR1 is SGHRS and CDR2 YFSETQ. The DNA of the CDR3 is TGCGCCAGCAGCTTATGGACTTCGGAGGTTCGGTCCTACAATGAGCAGTTCTTC. Residues: CASSLWTSEVRSYNEQFF.

V and J are TRBV6-9 and TRBJ1-2, with 7 bases matching TRBD1. CDR1 MNHGY and CDR2 SVAAGI come from the germline V gene. The V and J ends lost 5 bases and 6 bases, in that order; junction bases with no gene match: 9. CDR3 length equals 14 residues. CDR3 in amino acids: CASSLTGLFNGYTF. CDR3 nucleotide sequence: TGTGCCAGCAGTCTGACAGGGCTGTTTAATGGCTACACCTTC.

The CDR3 bases are TGTGCCAGCATCTTGGGGACAGGGGGAGAGACCCAGTACTTC. This codes for CASILGTGGETQYF. This chain joins TRBV28 and TRBJ2-5, with 11 positions matching TRBD1. The CDR3 length is 14 residues. Looked up from germline, CDR1 is MDHEN and CDR2 is SYDVKM. J was trimmed by 4 bases and V by 7 bases; bases with no gene match: 5.